These 9 T cell receptor beta chains originate from one sample sequenced in a study of blood T cell repertoires in COVID-19. Data came from immunoSEQ multiplex PCR; TCRdb stores just in-frame clones and leaves some out. The repertoire holds about 230,000 clones, with approximately 88% as singletons. Material for sequencing was PBMCs or T cells enriched from blood (not recorded which). These receptors were obtained from a woman aged 25 to 45 who had been exposed to COVID-19.

The chain has TRBV10-3 and TRBJ2-2, with D perhaps TRBD1 (5 bases). With 0 bases removed from V and 0 bases from J, the gap between germline ends came to 17 bases. The CDR3 consists of 19 residues. Germline V gene lookup returns CDR1 ENHRY and CDR2 SYGVKD. The CDR3 bases are TGTGCCATCAGTGAGTCGATTGATGTCACGGACACGAACACCGGGGAGCTGTTTTTT. Amino acid sequence: CAISESIDVTDTNTGELFF.

The chain is built from TRBV4-1 and TRBJ1-5; weak D call: TRBD1 (6 bases). Germline assignment: CDR1 MGHRA and CDR2 YSYEKL. V was pared by 3 bases and J by 5 bases, with 14 bases between. The CDR3 is 15 amino acids. The CDR3 DNA is TGCGCCAGCAGCCACGCTGACAGGCGACATCAGCCCCAGCATTTT. Protein product: CASSHADRRHQPQHF.

The chain recombines TRBV30 with TRBJ2-1, with 8 bases lining up with TRBD2. The CDR3 spans 15 residues. Per the germline V gene, CDR1 is GTSNPN and CDR2 is SVGIG (reference sequence). V dropped 0 bases and J dropped 7; count of bases not matched to a gene: 8. The CDR3 DNA sequence: TGTGCCTGGAGTGTAATAGCGGGACTACTGAATGAGCAGTTCTTC. It translates to CAWSVIAGLLNEQFF.

This chain joins TRBV13 and TRBJ2-3; 10 bases agree with TRBD2. The CDR3 is 15 amino acids. The V segment lost 3 bases and the J segment 2 bases; nucleotides outside the gene matches: 2. Germline assignment: CDR1 PRHDT and CDR2 FYEKMQ (reference sequence). CDR3 nucleotide sequence: TGTGCCAGCAGCTTCGGGACTAGCGACACAGATACGCAGTATTTT. Translation: CASSFGTSDTDTQYF.

In this sample, this clone turned up once. V gene TRBV14 combines with J gene TRBJ1-1; TRBD1 is a possible D gene (6 bases). V dropped 2 bases and J dropped 0 bases, with 16 bases sitting between them. CDR3 length: 17 residues. Germline loops: CDR1 SGHDN, CDR2 FVKESK. As DNA, the CDR3 is TGTGCCAGCAGCCAATGGCGGGGGCATGGGATGAACACTGAAGCTTTCTTT. This sequence encodes CASSQWRGHGMNTEAFF.

The CDR3 coding sequence is TGTGCCTCAGACCAGGACAGGGGCCGAAATCAGCCCCAGCATTTT. It translates to CASDQDRGRNQPQHF. The gene calls are TRBV19 and TRBJ1-5; 9 bases agree with TRBD1. J was trimmed by 4 bases and V by 11 bases; bases with no gene match: 12. Germline V gives CDR1 LNHDA, CDR2 SQIVND (reference sequence). This CDR3 spans 15 amino acids.

The chain joins TRBV6-6 to TRBJ2-5, with TRBD1 matching 8 bases. CDR3 size: 14 residues. CDR1 and CDR2 (germline): MNHNY, SVGAGI (reference sequence). V shed 4 bases, J shed 5 bases, and the junction held 6 bases outside the gene matches. CDR3 region: CASSSPGGRETQYF. In DNA form, the CDR3 reads TGTGCCAGCAGTTCCCCAGGGGGCCGGGAGACCCAGTACTTC.

The gene calls are TRBV25-1 and TRBJ1-4; the D gene is possibly TRBD1 (5 bases). The ends were cut back, 4 bases at V and 5 bases at J, with 11 bases in the middle. The CDR3 totals 14 residues. Germline assignment: CDR1 MGHDK and CDR2 SYGVNS. CDR3: CASSADRWNEKLFF. DNA of the CDR3: TGTGCCAGCAGTGCTGACAGATGGAATGAAAAACTGTTTTTT.

This clone was detected only a few times. The chain joins TRBV18 to TRBJ2-7; possibly TRBD1 for D (5 bases). Trimming shortened V by 0 bases and J by 5 bases, and 14 bases separated the two germline ends. The CDR3 spans 15 residues. Germline V CDR1 and CDR2: KGHSH, LQKENI. The CDR3 reads CASSPPVGRAHEQYF. The CDR3 bases are TGTGCCAGCTCACCACCGGTTGGCAGGGCCCACGAGCAGTACTTC.